This passage covers 6 T cell receptor beta chains from one sample sequenced in a study of long-term antiretroviral therapy in people with HIV. The assay, immunoSEQ v3.0, was run at survey level. TCRdb's table, derived via immunoSEQ multiplex PCR, lists solely in-frame clones and lacks some. The sample has 25,000 to 35,000 clones; less than 90% are singletons. Material: unsorted PBMCs, obtained 0.4 years after starting antiretroviral therapy. These receptors all come from a man between 18 and 35 years old with HIV.

V and J are TRBV6-1 and TRBJ2-7; D ambiguous. The length of the CDR3 is 15 residues. V lost 2 bases and J lost 0, with 11 bases in between. Germline V gene data show CDR1 as MNHNS and CDR2 as SASEGT. CDR3 coding DNA: TGTGCCAGCAGTGAAAACCAGGCCACCTCCTACGAGCAGTACTTC. Residues: CASSENQATSYEQYF.

J is TRBJ2-7 and V is TRBV4-1; no clear D. This CDR3 has 15 amino acids. V was shortened by 0 bases and J by 2 bases, with 11 bases between the two germline ends. Germline CDR1 MGHRA, CDR2 YSYEKL. The CDR3 loop is CASSQEGRSPYEQYF. The CDR3 DNA sequence: TGCGCCAGCAGCCAAGAGGGCCGATCTCCCTACGAGCAGTACTTC.

The chain is built from TRBV21-1 and TRBJ1-1; the D segment call TRBD1 is taken from the table without a DNA check. TRBV21-1 is designated a pseudogene. This CDR3 has 18 amino acids. CDR3 protein: CASSERADRGEGDTEAFF. The CDR3 DNA follows: TGTGCCAGCAGCGAAAGAGCGGACAGGGGGGAGGGGGACACTGAAGCTTTCTTT.

This CDR3 is CASSYRRSHGYTF. The CDR3, as DNA: TGTGCCAGCAGCTACCGCCGGAGCCATGGCTACACCTTC. The V call is TRBV11-2, the J call TRBJ1-2; D not resolved. The CDR3 is 13 amino acids. V lost 4 bases and J 6 bases, leaving 12 bases between the germline ends. Germline lookup yields CDR1 SGHAT and CDR2 FQNNGV.

CDR3 DNA sequence: TGCGCCAGCAGCCAAGAACGGTACAATGAGCAGTTCTTC. Protein: CASSQERYNEQFF. This rearrangement joins TRBV4-3 to TRBJ2-1, with D unclear. V was shortened by 0 bases and J by 4 bases, with 4 bases between the two germline ends. The CDR3 covers 13 residues. Germline lookup yields CDR1 LGHNA and CDR2 YSLEER.

This chain links TRBV11-2 with TRBJ1-2; possibly TRBD1 for D (6 bases). Per the germline V gene, CDR1 is SGHAT and CDR2 is FQNNGV. The CDR3 spans 15 residues. Between the trimmed V and J ends, which lost 6 bases and 4 bases, there was a span of 18 bases. The CDR3 nucleotides read TGTGCCAGCAGTTCGAACTTGGACAGCTTCTATGGCTACACCTTC. Residues: CASSSNLDSFYGYTF.